The 28 T cell receptor beta chains given below trace back to one sample, sequenced in a study of beta chain features in type 1 diabetes. What was sequenced were expressed TCRB transcripts, since all of the isolated RNA had been reverse transcribed. Profiling relied on immunoSEQ multiplex PCR, and the TCRdb table lists in-frame clones only, not all of them. The sample includes about 150,000 clones, 11% of them seen just once. Sequenced sample: central memory CD4+ T cells from blood. The receptors stem from a man aged 18 to 30 in good health.

In this sample, this clone turned up a few times. This chain uses TRBV4-2 with TRBJ2-2; no clear D gene. CDR1 and CDR2 from the germline V gene are LGHNA and YNFKEQ. There are 15 residues in the CDR3. Trimming took off 0 bases at V and 5 bases at J, with 10 bases between the two ends. CDR3 DNA: TGTGCCAGCAGCCAAGAGGCGGTGCGAACCGGGGAGCTGTTTTTT. The encoded protein is CASSQEAVRTGELFF.

The chain joins TRBV9 to TRBJ2-2; D is undetermined. The CDR3 is made up of 13 amino acids. Trimming cost V 0 bases and J 5 bases, with 5 bases left between them. Germline CDR1 and CDR2: SGDLS and YYNGEE. The CDR3 bases are TGTGCCAGCAGCGTAGCCCCGACCGGGGAGCTGTTTTTT. It codes for CASSVAPTGELFF. The whole variable domain, filled in from reference TRBV9 and TRBJ2-2, reads DSGVTQTPKHLITATGQRVTLRCSPRSGDLSVYWYQQSLDQGLQFLIQYYNGEERAKGNILERFSAQQFPDLHSELNLSSLELGDSALYFCASSVAPTGELFFGEGSRLTVL.

This clone has more than one count but fewer than ten. Other DNA sequences in the same sample also yield this CDR3. J is TRBJ2-5 and V is TRBV7-2; D is ambiguous. CDR3 size: 13 residues. Germline CDR1 and CDR2: SGHTA and FQGNSA. Trimming took 4 bases from V and 5 from J, leaving 11 bases between them. CDR3 sequence (DNA): TGTGCCAGCAGCTCCCGATTGGGGGAGACCCAGTACTTC. Residues: CASSSRLGETQYF.

V gene TRBV28 combines with J gene TRBJ2-7, with 13 positions matching TRBD2. The CDR3 runs to 16 residues. The germline V gene encodes CDR1 MDHEN and CDR2 SYDVKM. V gave up 9 bases and J gave up 0 bases; unmatched junction bases: 8. CDR3 region: CASSGTSGKSSYEQYF. DNA of the CDR3: TGTGCCAGTTCCGGGACTAGCGGGAAGAGCTCCTACGAGCAGTACTTC.

The V and J genes are TRBV7-2 and TRBJ2-3; a possible D gene is TRBD1 (6 bases). CDR1 SGHTA and CDR2 FQGNSA come from the germline V gene. CDR3 length: 19 amino acids. Trimming took off 2 bases at V and 0 bases at J, with 21 bases between the two ends. CDR3 sequence (DNA): TGTGCCAGCAGCTTATTAGCAACAGGGAAGGGCTCGAGCACAGATACGCAGTATTTT. Translating it yields CASSLLATGKGSSTDTQYF. Combining the CDR3 with reference TRBV7-2 and TRBJ2-3 gives the whole variable domain GAGVSQSPSNKVTEKGKDVELRCDPISGHTALYWYRQSLGQGLEFLIYFQGNSAPDKSGLPSDRFSAERTGGSVSTLTIQRTQQEDSAVYLCASSLLATGKGSSTDTQYFGPGTRLTVL.

The chain has TRBV6-1 and TRBJ1-1; D is possibly TRBD1 (5 bases). The germline CDR1 and CDR2 sequences are MNHNS and SASEGT. This CDR3 spans 16 amino acids. The V and J ends lost 0 bases and 0 bases respectively, with 11 bases between them. The CDR3 coding sequence is TGTGCCAGCAGTGAAGCGCACGGCAGGGTGAACACTGAAGCTTTCTTT. This translates into CASSEAHGRVNTEAFF.

The sample holds a few counts of this clone. J is TRBJ1-1 and V is TRBV5-4; D is uncertain. Germline lookup yields CDR1 SGHNT and CDR2 YYREEE (reference sequence). This CDR3 contains 12 residues. V shed 4 bases and J shed 7 bases, with 11 bases lying between them. The CDR3 sequence is CASSLGSVEAFF. The DNA for the CDR3 is TGTGCCAGCAGCCTAGGATCAGTTGAAGCTTTCTTT.

Notes on this clone: One end of the junction varies from germline; a read error may be responsible. J is TRBJ2-4 and V is TRBV30; D gene ambiguous. In germline, CDR1 is GTSNPN, CDR2 SVGIG (reference sequence). This CDR3 is 11 amino acids long. The CDR3 bases are TGTGCCTGGAGTGCCATAAACATTCAGTACTTC. Residues: CAWSAINIQYF.

This clone was observed a handful of times. The chain has TRBV7-2 and TRBJ1-1; D possibly corresponds to TRBD1 (5 bases). Germline V CDR1 and CDR2: SGHTA, FQGNSA. There are 15 residues in the CDR3. V shed 6 bases and J shed 1 base, with 15 bases lying between them. The CDR3 reads CASRPNTGRNTEAFF. The CDR3 DNA sequence: TGTGCCAGCAGGCCTAATACAGGTCGGAACACTGAAGCTTTCTTT.

There are a few counts of this clone. V and J are TRBV14 and TRBJ2-2; TRBD1 aligns across 9 bases. V was pared by 2 bases and J by 5 bases, with 9 bases of the junction left unmatched. CDR1 and CDR2 from the germline V gene are SGHDN and FVKESK. The CDR3 runs to 17 residues. The CDR3: CASSQLTTGTGTGELFF. In DNA form, the CDR3 reads TGTGCCAGCAGCCAACTAACTACCGGGACAGGGACCGGGGAGCTGTTTTTT.

This sequence joins TRBV29-1 and TRBJ1-1; weak D call: TRBD1 (6 bases). From germline, CDR1 is SQVTM and CDR2 ANQGSEA. CDR3 length: 12 amino acids. The CDR3: CSLQGSNTEAFF. CDR3 DNA sequence: TGCAGTTTACAGGGATCGAACACTGAAGCTTTCTTT.

Only a few counts were recorded for this clone. This chain uses TRBV28 with TRBJ1-2; tentatively, D is TRBD1 (6 bases). Germline-derived CDR1 and CDR2 are MDHEN and SYDVKM. CDR3 length: 11 residues. With 7 bases removed from V and 7 bases from J, the gap between germline ends came to 10 bases. The CDR3 region has the DNA TGTGCCAGCAACCACAGGGCTGGCTACACCTTC. It yields the protein CASNHRAGYTF.

The rearrangement links TRBV5-1 to TRBJ2-6; D uncertain. Deletions cut 4 bases from V and 0 bases from J, with 11 bases between. This CDR3 is 16 amino acids long. Germline CDR1 SGHRS, CDR2 YFSETQ. CDR3 DNA: TGCGCCAGCAGCCATTCAAACACCTCTGGGGCCAACGTCCTGACTTTC. Its protein product is CASSHSNTSGANVLTF.

The V gene is TRBV27, the J gene TRBJ2-7; the D gene is possibly TRBD1 (6 bases). Germline V gene sequence: CDR1 MNHEY, CDR2 SMNVEV (reference sequence). The V end was cut by 6 bases, the J end by 1 base, with 13 bases between. The CDR3 extends over 14 amino acids. The CDR3 region has the DNA TGTGCCAGCAGCACAGGGTGGAGATCCTACGAGCAGTACTTC. Translation: CASSTGWRSYEQYF.

This clone occurred a few times. The chain joins TRBV30 to TRBJ1-1, with 8 bases identical to TRBD1. Per the germline V gene, CDR1 is GTSNPN and CDR2 is SVGIG (reference sequence). V shed 3 bases, J shed 5 bases, and the junction held 5 bases outside the gene matches. The CDR3 sequence is 13 residues long. The CDR3 loop is CAWRAGGWTEAFF. Written as DNA, the CDR3 is TGTGCCTGGAGGGCAGGGGGCTGGACTGAAGCTTTCTTT.

Written as DNA, the CDR3 is TGTGCCAGCTCACGAGCAGGAACCAACAATGAGCAGTTCTTC. This gives the protein CASSRAGTNNEQFF. The V gene is TRBV18, the J gene TRBJ2-1; no clear D gene. Trimming shortened V by 4 bases and J by 5 bases, and 12 bases separated the two germline ends. From germline, CDR1 is KGHSH and CDR2 LQKENI. The CDR3 spans 14 residues.

This clone was seen a few times. The chain has TRBV4-2 and TRBJ2-1; D is ambiguous. V was shortened by 2 bases and J by 0 bases, with 8 bases between the two germline ends. The germline gives CDR1 LGHNA, CDR2 YNFKEQ. The length of the CDR3 is 15 residues. CDR3: CASSQQSSSYNEQFF. In DNA form, the CDR3 reads TGTGCCAGCAGCCAACAGTCGTCCTCCTACAATGAGCAGTTCTTC.

V is TRBV30 and J is TRBJ1-5; D unclear. With 2 bases removed from V and 5 bases from J, the gap between germline ends came to 7 bases. This CDR3 region has 12 residues. Germline CDR1 and CDR2: GTSNPN and SVGIG (reference sequence). CDR3 in amino acids: CAWSPPHQPQHF. The DNA for the CDR3 is TGTGCCTGGAGTCCACCTCATCAGCCCCAGCATTTT.

The V and J genes are TRBV14 and TRBJ1-2; D gene ambiguous. The CDR3 is made up of 12 amino acids. Germline CDR1 is SGHDN and CDR2 is FVKESK. Trimming stripped 0 bases from V and 7 bases from J, with 6 bases between. The CDR3 is CASSQDWSGYTF. The CDR3 DNA reads as TGTGCCAGCAGCCAAGATTGGAGTGGCTACACCTTC.

This clone was picked up a small number of times. The rearrangement joins TRBV28 to TRBJ2-1; 10 bases are a match to TRBD1. The CDR3 sequence is 18 residues long. J was trimmed by 4 bases and V by 3 bases; bases with no gene match: 12. The germline V gene encodes CDR1 MDHEN and CDR2 SYDVKM. The CDR3 bases are TGTGCCAGCAGTTTTGGTTTAGTGGGGACAGGGGATTACAATGAGCAGTTCTTC. Encoded protein: CASSFGLVGTGDYNEQFF.

Many counts were recorded for this clone. This chain uses TRBV27 with TRBJ2-7; 7 positions match TRBD1. CDR1 MNHEY and CDR2 SMNVEV come from the germline V gene (reference sequence). The CDR3 spans 15 residues. V lost 2 bases to trimming and J lost 0 bases; unmatched junction nucleotides: 4. CDR3 nucleotides: TGTGCCAGCAGTTTAATTGGGACAGTCTCCTACGAGCAGTACTTC. Residues: CASSLIGTVSYEQYF.

The chain combines TRBV9 with TRBJ2-1; TRBD2 matches at 7 bases. The junction had 6 bases not matched to a gene; V was cut back by 0 bases and J by 6 bases. CDR3 length equals 15 residues. Germline V gene lookup returns CDR1 SGDLS and CDR2 YYNGEE. CDR3 coding DNA: TGTGCCAGCAGCGTAGACTTAGCGGGTTCCAATGAGCAGTTCTTC. As protein: CASSVDLAGSNEQFF.

This clone appeared a few times. This sequence joins TRBV2 and TRBJ2-4, with 9 bases aligning to TRBD1. The junction had 8 bases not matched to a gene; V was cut back by 6 bases and J by 8 bases. This CDR3 is 14 amino acids long. Germline CDR1 and CDR2: SNHLY and FYNNEI. CDR3 in amino acids: CASRKDRGHDIQYF. The CDR3 nucleotides are TGTGCCAGCAGGAAGGACAGGGGCCACGACATTCAGTACTTC. The variable domain in full, completed from reference TRBV2 and TRBJ2-4, reads EPEVTQTPSHQVTQMGQEVILRCVPISNHLYFYWYRQILGQKVEFLVSFYNNEISEKSEIFDDQFSVERPDGSNFTLKIRSTKLEDSAMYFCASRKDRGHDIQYFGAGTRLSVL.

This clone was recorded a few times. This chain joins TRBV7-9 and TRBJ2-1, with D uncertain. The CDR3 extends over 15 amino acids. Germline V lookup: CDR1 SEHNR, CDR2 FQNEAQ (reference sequence). The ends were cut back, 1 base at V and 6 bases at J, with 13 bases in the middle. CDR3 coding DNA: TGTGCCAGCAGCTTAGAGCCCCGACTCCGCAATGAGCAGTTCTTC. Protein sequence: CASSLEPRLRNEQFF.

The J gene is TRBJ2-7, the V gene TRBV7-2; 10 bases agree with TRBD2. The V segment lost 5 bases and the J segment 0 bases; nucleotides outside the gene matches: 4. This CDR3 region has 15 residues. Germline CDR1 and CDR2: SGHTA and FQGNSA. For the CDR3, the DNA is TGTGCCAGCAGCCTTCGGACTAGCGGCTCCTACGAGCAGTACTTC. It translates to CASSLRTSGSYEQYF.

V usage is TRBV12-5 and J usage is TRBJ1-2; unclear D gene. The CDR3 extends over 8 amino acids. V dropped 5 bases and J dropped 13 bases, with 5 bases sitting between them. CDR1 and CDR2 from the germline V gene are LGHNT and FRNRAP. This CDR3 is CASGPLTF. CDR3 DNA sequence: TGTGCTAGTGGTCCACTCACCTTC.

A few counts support this clone. This rearrangement joins TRBV20-1 to TRBJ2-5, with D possibly being TRBD2 (6 bases). Germline V gives CDR1 DFQATT, CDR2 SNEGSKA (reference sequence). The CDR3 runs to 11 residues. As DNA, the CDR3 is TGCGTAGCGGACTACCAAGAGACCCAGTACTTC. Its translation: CVADYQETQYF.

The sample holds a few counts of this clone. The rearrangement uses TRBV27 and TRBJ2-2, with 10 bases that match TRBD1. V lost 4 bases to trimming and J lost 4 bases; unmatched junction nucleotides: 3. CDR3 length: 15 amino acids. Germline V lookup: CDR1 MNHEY, CDR2 SMNVEV (reference sequence). DNA for the CDR3: TGTGCCAGCAGTTCCCGGACAGGGGGCACCGGGGAGCTGTTTTTT. Translating gives CASSSRTGGTGELFF.